This TCR beta chain is from a study of CD4 T cells in relation to SARS-CoV-2 and coronaviruses. Overall study: ViraFEST: roughly 9-day antigen culture of PBMCs, then TCR beta CDR3 sequencing.

Before the COVID-19 pandemic, during about 2011-2018, CD4+ T cells were taken from unexposed donors. CD4+ T cells were isolated from the cells after 10 days of culture. Sequenced by immunoSEQ multiplex PCR; TCRdb stores in-frame clones only, minus some. Of roughly 21,000 clones listed, roughly 79% were seen once; the top ten hold 16%. A word on this clone: Its antigen is unidentified.

The sample consisted of CD4+ T cells from PBMCs, cultured in vitro. This TCR came from a human donor in good health.

As DNA, the CDR3 is TGTGCCAGCAGCCAAGCGGGAGTTGGTTACGAGCAGTACTTC. Residues: CASSQAGVGYEQYF. This chain joins TRBV11-3 and TRBJ2-7, with TRBD2 matching over 8 bases. Germline CDR1 is SGHNT and CDR2 is YENEEA. The ends lost 5 bases at V and 4 bases at J; junction bases unmatched: 7. CDR3 length: 14 amino acids.